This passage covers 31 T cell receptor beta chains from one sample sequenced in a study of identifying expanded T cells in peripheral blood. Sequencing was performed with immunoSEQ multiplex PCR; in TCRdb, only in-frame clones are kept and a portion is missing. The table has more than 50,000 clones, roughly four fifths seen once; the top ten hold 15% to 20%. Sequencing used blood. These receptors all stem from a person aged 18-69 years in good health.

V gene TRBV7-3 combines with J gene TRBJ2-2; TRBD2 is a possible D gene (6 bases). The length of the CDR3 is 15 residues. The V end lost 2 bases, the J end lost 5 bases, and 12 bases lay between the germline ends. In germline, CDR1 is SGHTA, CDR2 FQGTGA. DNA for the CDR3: TGTGCCAGCAGCTTACACCGCGGGGAAACCGGGGAGCTGTTTTTT. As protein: CASSLHRGETGELFF.

CDR3 nucleotide sequence: TGCGCCAGCAGCGTGCAGGGGGCCGGTGAGCAGTTCTTC. Its translation: CASSVQGAGEQFF. This chain connects TRBV5-1 to TRBJ2-1, with 8 bases identical to TRBD1. CDR1 and CDR2 (germline): SGHRS, YFSETQ. The CDR3 spans 13 residues. Losses at the gene ends were 4 bases for V and 9 bases for J; bases not matched to a gene: 6. The complete variable domain, with remaining parts taken from reference TRBV5-1 and TRBJ2-1, reads KAGVTQTPRYLIKTRGQQVTLSCSPISGHRSVSWYQQTPGQGLQFLFEYFSETQRNKGNFPGRFSGRQFSNSRSEMNVSTLELGDSALYLCASSVQGAGEQFFGPGTRLTVL.

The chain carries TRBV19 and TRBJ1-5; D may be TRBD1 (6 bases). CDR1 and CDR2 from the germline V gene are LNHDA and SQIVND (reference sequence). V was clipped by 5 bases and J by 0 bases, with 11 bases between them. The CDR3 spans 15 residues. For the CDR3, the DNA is TGTGCCAGTAGTCCCGACAGGTTTAGCAATCAGCCCCAGCATTTT. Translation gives CASSPDRFSNQPQHF.

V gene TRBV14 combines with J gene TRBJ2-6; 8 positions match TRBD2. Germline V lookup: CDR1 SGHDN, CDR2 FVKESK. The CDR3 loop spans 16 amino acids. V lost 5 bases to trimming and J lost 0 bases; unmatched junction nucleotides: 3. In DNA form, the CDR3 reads TGTGCCAGCAGCTCGGGGGGGTACTCTGGGGCCAACGTCCTGACTTTC. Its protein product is CASSSGGYSGANVLTF.

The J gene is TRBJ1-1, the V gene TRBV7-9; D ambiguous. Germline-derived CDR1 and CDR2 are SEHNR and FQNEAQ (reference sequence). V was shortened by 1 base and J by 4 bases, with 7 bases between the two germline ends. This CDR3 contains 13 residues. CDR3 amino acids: CASSLEGGTEAFF. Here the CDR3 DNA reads TGTGCCAGCAGCTTAGAGGGCGGCACTGAAGCTTTCTTT.

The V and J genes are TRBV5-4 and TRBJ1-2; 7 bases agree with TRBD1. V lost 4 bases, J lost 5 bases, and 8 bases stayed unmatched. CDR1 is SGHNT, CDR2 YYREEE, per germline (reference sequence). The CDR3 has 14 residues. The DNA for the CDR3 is TGTGCCAGCAGCACTGGACAGGATGAATATGGCTACACCTTC. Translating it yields CASSTGQDEYGYTF.

The CDR3, as DNA: TGTGCCAGCAGCCAACTTGGACAGACCAATCAGCCCCAGCATTTT. Translating gives CASSQLGQTNQPQHF. The V gene is TRBV2, the J gene TRBJ1-5; TRBD1 might be the D (6 bases). The CDR3 is 15 amino acids. Trimming pared 6 bases from V and 3 bases from J, leaving 15 bases between. From germline, CDR1 is SNHLY and CDR2 FYNNEI.

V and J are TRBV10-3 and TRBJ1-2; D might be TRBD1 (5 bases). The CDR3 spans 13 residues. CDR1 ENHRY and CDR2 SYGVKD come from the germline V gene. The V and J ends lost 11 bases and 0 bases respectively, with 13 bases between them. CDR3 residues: CALWDGSNYGYTF. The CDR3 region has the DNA TGTGCCCTATGGGACGGGTCTAACTATGGCTACACCTTC.

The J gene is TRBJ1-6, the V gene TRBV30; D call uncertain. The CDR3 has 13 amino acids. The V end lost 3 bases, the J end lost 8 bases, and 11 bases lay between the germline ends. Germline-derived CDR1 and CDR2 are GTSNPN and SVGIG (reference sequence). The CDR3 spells CAWRSHPHSPLHF. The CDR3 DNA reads TGTGCCTGGAGGTCCCACCCTCATTCACCCCTCCACTTT.

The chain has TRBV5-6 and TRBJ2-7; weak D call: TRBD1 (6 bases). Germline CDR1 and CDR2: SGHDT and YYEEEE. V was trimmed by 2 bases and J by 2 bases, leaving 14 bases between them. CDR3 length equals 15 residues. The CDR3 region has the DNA TGTGCCAGCAGCTTCCAAGACAGGAGGACCTACGAGCAGTACTTC. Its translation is CASSFQDRRTYEQYF.

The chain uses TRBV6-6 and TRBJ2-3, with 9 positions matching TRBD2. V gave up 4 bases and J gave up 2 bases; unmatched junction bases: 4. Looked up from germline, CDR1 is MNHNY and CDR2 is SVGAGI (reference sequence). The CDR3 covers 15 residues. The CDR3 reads CASSLAGAPTDTQYF. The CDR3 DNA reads TGTGCCAGCAGTTTAGCGGGGGCTCCCACAGATACGCAGTATTTT.

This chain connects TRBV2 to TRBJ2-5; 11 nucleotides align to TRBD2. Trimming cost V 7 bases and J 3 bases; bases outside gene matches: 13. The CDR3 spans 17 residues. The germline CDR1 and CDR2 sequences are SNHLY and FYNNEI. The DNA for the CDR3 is TGTGCCAGCACCATCCTCGGGTCTAGCGGGGGGAAAGAGACCCAGTACTTC. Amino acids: CASTILGSSGGKETQYF.

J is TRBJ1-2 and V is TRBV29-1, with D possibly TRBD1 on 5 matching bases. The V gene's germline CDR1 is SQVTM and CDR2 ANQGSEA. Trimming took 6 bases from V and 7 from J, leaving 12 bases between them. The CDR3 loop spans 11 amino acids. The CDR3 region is CSVDSGGGYTF. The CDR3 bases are TGCAGCGTGGACTCCGGGGGTGGCTACACCTTC. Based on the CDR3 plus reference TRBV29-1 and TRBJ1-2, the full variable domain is SAVISQKPSRDICQRGTSLTIQCQVDSQVTMMFWYRQQPGQSLTLIATANQGSEATYESGFVIDKFPISRPNLTFSTLTVSNMSPEDSSIYLCSVDSGGGYTFGSGTRLTVV.

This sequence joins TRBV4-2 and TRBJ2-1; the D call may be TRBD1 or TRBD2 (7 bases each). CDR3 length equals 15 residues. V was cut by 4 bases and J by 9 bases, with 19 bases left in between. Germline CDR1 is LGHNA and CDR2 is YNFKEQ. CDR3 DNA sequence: TGTGCCAGCAGCCGGGAGGGGGCGGGAAGGAGTGAGCAGTTCTTC. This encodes CASSREGAGRSEQFF.

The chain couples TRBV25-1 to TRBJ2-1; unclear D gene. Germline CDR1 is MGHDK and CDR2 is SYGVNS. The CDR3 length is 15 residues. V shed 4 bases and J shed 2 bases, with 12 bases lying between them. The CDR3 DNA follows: TGTGCCAGCAGTGTCGCCCGGAAAGCCTACAATGAGCAGTTCTTC. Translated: CASSVARKAYNEQFF.

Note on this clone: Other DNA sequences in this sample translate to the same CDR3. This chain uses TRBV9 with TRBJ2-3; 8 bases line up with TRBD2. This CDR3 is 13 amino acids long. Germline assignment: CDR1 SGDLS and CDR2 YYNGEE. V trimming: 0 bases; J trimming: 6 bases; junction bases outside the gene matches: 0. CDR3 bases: TGTGCCAGCAGCGTAGGCGGGAGGGATACGCAGTATTTT. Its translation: CASSVGGRDTQYF.

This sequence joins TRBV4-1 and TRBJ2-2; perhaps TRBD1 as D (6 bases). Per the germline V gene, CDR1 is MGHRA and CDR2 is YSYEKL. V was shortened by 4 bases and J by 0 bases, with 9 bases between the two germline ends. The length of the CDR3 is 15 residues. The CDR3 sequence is CASSRTGSNTGELFF. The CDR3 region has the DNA TGCGCCAGCAGCCGAACAGGGTCGAACACCGGGGAGCTGTTTTTT.

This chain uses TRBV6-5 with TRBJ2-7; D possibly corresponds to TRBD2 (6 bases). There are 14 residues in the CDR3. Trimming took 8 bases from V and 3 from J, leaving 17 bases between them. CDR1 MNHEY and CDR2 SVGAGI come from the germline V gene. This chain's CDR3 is CASAPMGGSYEQYF. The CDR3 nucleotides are TGTGCCAGCGCACCAATGGGGGGAAGCTACGAGCAGTACTTC.

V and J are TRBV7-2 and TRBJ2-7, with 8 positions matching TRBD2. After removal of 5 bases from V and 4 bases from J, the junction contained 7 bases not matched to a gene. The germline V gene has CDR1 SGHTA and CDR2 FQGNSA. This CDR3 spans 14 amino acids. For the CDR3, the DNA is TGTGCCAGCAGCGTAGAGCGGGGGTGGTACGAGCAGTACGTC. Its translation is CASSVERGWYEQYV.

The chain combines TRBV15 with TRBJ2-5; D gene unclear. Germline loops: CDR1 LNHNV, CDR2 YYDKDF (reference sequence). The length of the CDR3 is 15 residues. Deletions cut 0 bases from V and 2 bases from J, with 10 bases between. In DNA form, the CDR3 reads TGTGCCACCAGCAGAGATACCCAGAAACAAGAGACCCAGTACTTC. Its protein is CATSRDTQKQETQYF. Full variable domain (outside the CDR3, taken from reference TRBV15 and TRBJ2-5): DAMVIQNPRYQVTQFGKPVTLSCSQTLNHNVMYWYQQKSSQAPKLLFHYYDKDFNNEADTPDNFQSRRPNTSFCFLDIRSPGLGDTAMYLCATSRDTQKQETQYFGPGTRLLVL.

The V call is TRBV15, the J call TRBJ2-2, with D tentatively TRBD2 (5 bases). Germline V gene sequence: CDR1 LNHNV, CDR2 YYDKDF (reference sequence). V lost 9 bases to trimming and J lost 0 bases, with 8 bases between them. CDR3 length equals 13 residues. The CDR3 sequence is CATRAPNTGELFF. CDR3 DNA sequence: TGTGCCACGCGGGCCCCGAACACCGGGGAGCTGTTTTTT.

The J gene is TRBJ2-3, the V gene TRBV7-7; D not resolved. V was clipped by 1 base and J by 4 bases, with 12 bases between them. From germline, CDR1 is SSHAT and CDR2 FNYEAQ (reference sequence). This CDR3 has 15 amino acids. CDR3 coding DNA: TGTGCCAGCAGCTTAGTACCTGGAGCCCCAGATACGCAGTATTTT. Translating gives CASSLVPGAPDTQYF.

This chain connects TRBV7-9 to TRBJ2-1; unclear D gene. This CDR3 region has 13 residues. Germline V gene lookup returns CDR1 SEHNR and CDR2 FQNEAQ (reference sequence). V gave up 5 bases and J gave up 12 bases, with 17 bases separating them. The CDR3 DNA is TGTGCCAGCAGCCGAGCAAGGGCAGGCGGGCAGTTCTTC. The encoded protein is CASSRARAGGQFF.

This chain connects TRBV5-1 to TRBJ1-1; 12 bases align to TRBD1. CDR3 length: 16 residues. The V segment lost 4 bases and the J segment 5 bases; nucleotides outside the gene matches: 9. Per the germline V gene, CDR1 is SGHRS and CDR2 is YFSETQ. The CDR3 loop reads CASSTGTGGFETEAFF. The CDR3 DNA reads TGCGCCAGCAGCACAGGGACAGGGGGCTTTGAGACTGAAGCTTTCTTT.

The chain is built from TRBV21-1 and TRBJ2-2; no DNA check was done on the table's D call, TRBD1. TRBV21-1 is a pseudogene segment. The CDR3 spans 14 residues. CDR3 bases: TGTGCCAGCACCACAGGGGGCGATACCGGGGAGCTGTTTTTT. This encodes CASTTGGDTGELFF.

The CDR3 sequence: CASSYGTSKADTQYF. In nucleotides, the CDR3 is TGTGCCAGCAGTTACGGGACTAGCAAGGCAGATACGCAGTATTTT. This chain connects TRBV6-5 to TRBJ2-3; 9 bases fit TRBD2. The CDR3 runs to 15 residues. V lost 2 bases to trimming and J lost 4 bases; unmatched junction nucleotides: 4. In germline, CDR1 is MNHEY, CDR2 SVGAGI.

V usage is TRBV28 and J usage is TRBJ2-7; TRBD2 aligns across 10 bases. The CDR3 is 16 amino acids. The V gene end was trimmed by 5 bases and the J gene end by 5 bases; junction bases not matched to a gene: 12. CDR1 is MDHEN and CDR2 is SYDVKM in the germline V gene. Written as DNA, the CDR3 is TGTGCCAGCAGTCCCACTTCCGCTAGCGGGAGTCACGAGCAGTACTTC. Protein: CASSPTSASGSHEQYF.

DNA of the CDR3: TGTGCCAGCAGCCTACCGTTTGGCACCAATGAAGCTTTCTTT. Its protein product is CASSLPFGTNEAFF. The chain has TRBV5-5 and TRBJ1-1; no firm D call. CDR1 and CDR2 from the germline V gene are SGHKS and YYEKEE (reference sequence). V lost 4 bases, J lost 7 bases, and 17 bases lay in between. CDR3 length: 14 amino acids.

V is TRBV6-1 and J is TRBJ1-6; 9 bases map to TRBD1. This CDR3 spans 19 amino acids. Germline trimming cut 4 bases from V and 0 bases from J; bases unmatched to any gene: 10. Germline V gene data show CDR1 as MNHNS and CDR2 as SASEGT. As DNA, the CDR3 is TGTGCCAGCAGTGCGCCGGACAGGGGATGGGGCTCCTATAATTCACCCCTCCACTTT. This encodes CASSAPDRGWGSYNSPLHF.

CDR3 amino acids: CASSLRSFRQYF. The CDR3 DNA reads as TGTGCCAGCAGCTTGCGCTCATTCAGGCAGTATTTT. The chain combines TRBV5-8 with TRBJ2-3, with D hard to call. The CDR3 has 12 amino acids. Germline V CDR1 and CDR2: SGHTS, YDEGEE. V lost 1 base and J 11 bases, leaving 11 bases between the germline ends. Filled out from reference TRBV5-8 and TRBJ2-3, the complete variable domain reads EAGVTQSPTHLIKTRGQQATLRCSPISGHTSVYWYQQALGLGLQFLLWYDEGEERNRGNFPPRFSGRQFPNYSSELNVNALELEDSALYLCASSLRSFRQYFGPGTRLTVL.

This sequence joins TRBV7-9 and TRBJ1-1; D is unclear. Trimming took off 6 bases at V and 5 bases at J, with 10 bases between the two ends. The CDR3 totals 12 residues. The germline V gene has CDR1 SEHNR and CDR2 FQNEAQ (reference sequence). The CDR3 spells CASRPPQTEAFF. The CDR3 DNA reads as TGTGCCAGCAGGCCCCCGCAGACTGAAGCTTTCTTT.